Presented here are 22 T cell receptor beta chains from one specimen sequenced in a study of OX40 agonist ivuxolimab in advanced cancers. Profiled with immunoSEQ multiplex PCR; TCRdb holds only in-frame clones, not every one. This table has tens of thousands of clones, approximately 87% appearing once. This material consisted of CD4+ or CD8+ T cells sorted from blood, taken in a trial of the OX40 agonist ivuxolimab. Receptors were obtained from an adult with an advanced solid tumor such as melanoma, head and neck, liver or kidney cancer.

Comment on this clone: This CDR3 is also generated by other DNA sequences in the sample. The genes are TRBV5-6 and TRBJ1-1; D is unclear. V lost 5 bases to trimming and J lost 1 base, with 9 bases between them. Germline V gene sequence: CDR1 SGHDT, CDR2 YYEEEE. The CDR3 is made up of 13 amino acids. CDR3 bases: TGTGCCAGCAGACGGCGGGCGAACACTGAAGCTTTCTTT. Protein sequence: CASRRRANTEAFF.

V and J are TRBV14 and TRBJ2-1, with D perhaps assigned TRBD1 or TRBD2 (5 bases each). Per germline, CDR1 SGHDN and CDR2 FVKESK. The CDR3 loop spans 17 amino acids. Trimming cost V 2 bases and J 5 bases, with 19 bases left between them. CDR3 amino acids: CASSQYRDQRGDNEQFF. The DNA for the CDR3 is TGTGCCAGCAGCCAATACCGGGACCAGCGAGGGGACAATGAGCAGTTCTTC. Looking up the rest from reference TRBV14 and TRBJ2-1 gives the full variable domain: EAGVTQFPSHSVIEKGQTVTLRCDPISGHDNLYWYRRVMGKEIKFLLHFVKESKQDESGMPNNRFLAERTGGTYSTLKVQPAELEDSGVYFCASSQYRDQRGDNEQFFGPGTRLTVL.

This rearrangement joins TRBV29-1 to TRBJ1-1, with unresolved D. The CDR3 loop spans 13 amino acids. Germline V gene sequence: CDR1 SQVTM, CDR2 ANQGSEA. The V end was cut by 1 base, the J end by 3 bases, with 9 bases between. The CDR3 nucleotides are TGCAGCGTTGAAGGCAGAACGGACACTGAAGCTTTCTTT. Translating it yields CSVEGRTDTEAFF.

DNA for the CDR3: TGTGCCTGGAGTGTAGGCGTCGGGAGGAAAGCTTTCTTT. Protein: CAWSVGVGRKAFF. This rearrangement joins TRBV30 to TRBJ1-1; D gene ambiguous. Germline CDR1 is GTSNPN and CDR2 is SVGIG (reference sequence). The V gene lost 0 bases and the J gene lost 9 bases, with 14 bases spanning the gap. The CDR3 totals 13 residues.

CDR3 sequence: CASSKPPDSSTDTQYF. Here the CDR3 DNA reads TGTGCCAGTAGTAAGCCGCCGGACAGTAGCACAGATACGCAGTATTTT. This chain uses TRBV19 with TRBJ2-3; the D gene is possibly TRBD1 (6 bases). Trimming shortened V by 4 bases and J by 0 bases, and 14 bases separated the two germline ends. The CDR3 sequence is 16 residues long. The V gene's germline CDR1 is LNHDA and CDR2 SQIVND (reference sequence).

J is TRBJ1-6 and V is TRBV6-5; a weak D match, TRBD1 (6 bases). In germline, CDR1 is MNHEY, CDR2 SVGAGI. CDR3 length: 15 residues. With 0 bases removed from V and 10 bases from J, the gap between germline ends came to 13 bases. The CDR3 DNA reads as TGTGCCAGCAGTTACTCCCGGTCAGGGGACTCACCCCTCCACTTT. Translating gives CASSYSRSGDSPLHF.

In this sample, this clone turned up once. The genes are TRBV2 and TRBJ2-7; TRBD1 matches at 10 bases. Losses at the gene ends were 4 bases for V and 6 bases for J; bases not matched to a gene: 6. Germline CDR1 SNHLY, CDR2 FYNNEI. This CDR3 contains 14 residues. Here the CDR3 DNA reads TGTGCCAGCAGTGTGGGACAGGGGTACTCCGAGCAGTACTTC. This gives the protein CASSVGQGYSEQYF.

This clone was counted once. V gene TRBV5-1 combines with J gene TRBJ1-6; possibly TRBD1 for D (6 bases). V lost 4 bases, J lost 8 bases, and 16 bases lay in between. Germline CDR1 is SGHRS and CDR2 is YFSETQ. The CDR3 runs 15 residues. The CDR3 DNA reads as TGCGCCAGCAGCCTCCAGGGGATGGGGGATTCACCCCTCCACTTT. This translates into CASSLQGMGDSPLHF.

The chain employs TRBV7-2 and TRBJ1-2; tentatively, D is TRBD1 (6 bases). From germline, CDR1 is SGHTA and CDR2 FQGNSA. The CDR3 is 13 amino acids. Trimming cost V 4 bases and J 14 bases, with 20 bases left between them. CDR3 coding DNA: TGTGCCAGCAGCTCCACCTATGGACAGCCTTCAACCTTC. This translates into CASSSTYGQPSTF.

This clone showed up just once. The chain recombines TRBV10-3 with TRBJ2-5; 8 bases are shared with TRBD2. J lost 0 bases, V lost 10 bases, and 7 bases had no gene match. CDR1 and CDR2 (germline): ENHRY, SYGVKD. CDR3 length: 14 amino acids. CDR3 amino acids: CATSGGPYQETQYF. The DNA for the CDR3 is TGTGCCACAAGCGGGGGACCGTACCAAGAGACCCAGTACTTC.

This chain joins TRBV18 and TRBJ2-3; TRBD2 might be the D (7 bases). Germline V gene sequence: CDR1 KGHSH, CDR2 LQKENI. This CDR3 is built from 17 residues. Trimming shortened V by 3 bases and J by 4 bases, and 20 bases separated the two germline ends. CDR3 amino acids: CASSPLSLGGVADTQYF. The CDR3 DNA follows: TGTGCCAGCTCACCGCTGAGCCTAGGGGGGGTCGCAGATACGCAGTATTTT. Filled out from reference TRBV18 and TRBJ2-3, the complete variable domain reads NAGVMQNPRHLVRRRGQEARLRCSPMKGHSHVYWYRQLPEEGLKFMVYLQKENIIDESGMPKERFSAEFPKEGPSILRIQQVVRGDSAAYFCASSPLSLGGVADTQYFGPGTRLTVL.

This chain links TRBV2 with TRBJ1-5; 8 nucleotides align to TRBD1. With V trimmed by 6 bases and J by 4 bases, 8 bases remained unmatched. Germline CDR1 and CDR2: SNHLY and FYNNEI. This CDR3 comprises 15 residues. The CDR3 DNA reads TGTGCCAGCAGCACCCAGGGGGCTCCTAATCAGCCCCAGCATTTT. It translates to CASSTQGAPNQPQHF.

The CDR3 region has the DNA TGTGCCAGCTCACCACGGGCTAGCGATGGAGATACGCAGTATTTT. Amino acid sequence: CASSPRASDGDTQYF. The chain uses TRBV18 and TRBJ2-3, with a weak D call TRBD2 (6 bases). The CDR3 is made up of 15 amino acids. V was pared by 1 base and J by 5 bases, with 13 bases between. Germline V gene data show CDR1 as KGHSH and CDR2 as LQKENI.

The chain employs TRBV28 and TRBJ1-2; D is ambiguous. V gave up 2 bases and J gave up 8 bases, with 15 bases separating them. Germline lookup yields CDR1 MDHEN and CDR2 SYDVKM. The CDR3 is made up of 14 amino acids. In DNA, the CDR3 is TGTGCCAGCAGTTTAGGAACGTCGTCTCGGGGCTACACCTTC. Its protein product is CASSLGTSSRGYTF.

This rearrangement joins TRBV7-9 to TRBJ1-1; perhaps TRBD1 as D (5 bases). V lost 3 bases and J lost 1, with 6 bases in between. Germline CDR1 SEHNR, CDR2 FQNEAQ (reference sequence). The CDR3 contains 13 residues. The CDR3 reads CASSFGGNTEAFF. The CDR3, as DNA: TGTGCCAGCAGCTTCGGGGGGAACACTGAAGCTTTCTTT.

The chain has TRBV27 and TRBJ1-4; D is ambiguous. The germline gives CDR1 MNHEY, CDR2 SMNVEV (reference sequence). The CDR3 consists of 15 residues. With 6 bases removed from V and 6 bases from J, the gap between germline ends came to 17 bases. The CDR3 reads CASRSLVGGYEKLFF. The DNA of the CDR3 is TGTGCCAGCAGGTCCCTAGTGGGCGGGTATGAAAAACTGTTTTTT. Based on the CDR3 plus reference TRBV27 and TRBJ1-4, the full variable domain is EAQVTQNPRYLITVTGKKLTVTCSQNMNHEYMSWYRQDPGLGLRQIYYSMNVEVTDKGDVPEGYKVSRKEKRNFPLILESPSPNQTSLYFCASRSLVGGYEKLFFGSGTQLSVL.

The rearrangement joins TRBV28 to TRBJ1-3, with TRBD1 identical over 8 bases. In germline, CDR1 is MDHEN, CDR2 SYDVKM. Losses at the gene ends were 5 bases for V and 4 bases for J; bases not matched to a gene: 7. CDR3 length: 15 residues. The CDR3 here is CASSADRVAGNTIYF. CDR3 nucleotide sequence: TGTGCCAGCAGTGCGGACAGGGTCGCCGGAAACACCATATATTTT.

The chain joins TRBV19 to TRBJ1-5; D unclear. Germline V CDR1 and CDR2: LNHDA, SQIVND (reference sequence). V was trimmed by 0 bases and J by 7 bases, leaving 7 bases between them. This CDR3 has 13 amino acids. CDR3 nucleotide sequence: TGTGCCAGTAGTATAGAGGAGGTCCAGCCCCAGCATTTT. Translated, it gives CASSIEEVQPQHF.

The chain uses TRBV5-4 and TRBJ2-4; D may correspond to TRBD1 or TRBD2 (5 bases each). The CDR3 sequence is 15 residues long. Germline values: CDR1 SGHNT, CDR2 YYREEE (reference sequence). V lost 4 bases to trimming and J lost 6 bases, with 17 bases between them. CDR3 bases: TGTGCCAGCAGCGTGGGTCTGGGGGTGGGAAACATTCAGTACTTC. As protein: CASSVGLGVGNIQYF. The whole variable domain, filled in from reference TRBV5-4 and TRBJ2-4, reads ETGVTQSPTHLIKTRGQQVTLRCSSQSGHNTVSWYQQALGQGPQFIFQYYREEENGRGNFPPRFSGLQFPNYSSELNVNALELDDSALYLCASSVGLGVGNIQYFGAGTRLSVL.

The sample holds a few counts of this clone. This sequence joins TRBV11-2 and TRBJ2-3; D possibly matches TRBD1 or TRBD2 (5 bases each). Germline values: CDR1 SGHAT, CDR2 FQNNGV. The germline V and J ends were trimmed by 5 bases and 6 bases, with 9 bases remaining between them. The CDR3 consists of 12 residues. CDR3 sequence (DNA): TGTGCCAGCAGCCCGGGGCTGGATACGCAGTATTTT. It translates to CASSPGLDTQYF.

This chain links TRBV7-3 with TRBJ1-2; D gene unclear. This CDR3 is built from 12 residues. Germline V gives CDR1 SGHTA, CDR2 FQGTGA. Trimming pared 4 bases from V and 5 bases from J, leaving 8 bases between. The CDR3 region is CASSSTAYGYTF. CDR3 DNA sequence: TGTGCCAGCAGCTCAACCGCATATGGCTACACCTTC.

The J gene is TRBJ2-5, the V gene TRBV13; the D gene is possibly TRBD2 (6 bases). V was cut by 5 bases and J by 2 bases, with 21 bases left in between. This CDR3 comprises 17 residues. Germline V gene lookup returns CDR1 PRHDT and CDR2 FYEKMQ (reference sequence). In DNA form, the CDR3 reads TGTGCCAGCAGCCCCCGGGGGTCGCCAAATTTACAAGAGACCCAGTACTTC. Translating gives CASSPRGSPNLQETQYF.